Sequencing of this T cell receptor beta chain was carried out in a study of cytomegalovirus exposure and HLA in healthy donors. CDR3 size: 14 residues. Trimming removed 4 bases at V and 3 bases at J, with 13 bases between. In germline, CDR1 is SGHRS, CDR2 YFSETQ. Researchers ran the PCR with 60 Vbeta and 13 Jbeta primers. Method: immunoSEQ multiplex PCR; TCRdb's copy keeps in-frame clones and lacks some. Of 100,000 or so clones in the sample, about 70% were seen once. V gene TRBV5-1 combines with J gene TRBJ1-2; D is perhaps TRBD1 (5 bases). The sequenced sample consisted of PBMCs. The clonotype was recovered from a woman aged 40 to 50 in good health and CMV-seropositive. The CDR3 reads CASSPAGGDYGYTF. The CDR3 coding sequence is TGCGCCAGCAGCCCAGCGGGGGGGGACTATGGCTACACCTTC.